Each of the 19 T cell receptor beta chains below was sequenced from the same sample in a study of cytomegalovirus exposure and HLA in healthy donors. The primer mix had 60 Vbeta and 13 Jbeta primers. The method was immunoSEQ multiplex PCR; TCRdb's version includes in-frame clones alone and lacks a portion of them. This sample carries roughly 230,000 clones, roughly 91% of them seen once, and the ten largest clones take 1.5% to 2%. Material: PBMCs. These TCRs come from a girl aged 2 to 10 in good health and CMV-seronegative.

This chain connects TRBV7-9 to TRBJ1-6; 7 positions match TRBD1. This CDR3 is 14 amino acids long. Germline assignment: CDR1 SEHNR and CDR2 FQNEAQ (reference sequence). J lost 10 bases, V lost 2 bases, and 5 bases had no gene match. CDR3 sequence reads: CASSLQGGSSPLHF. For the CDR3, the DNA is TGTGCCAGCAGCTTACAGGGGGGCTCATCACCCCTCCACTTT.

This clone was picked up one time. The rearrangement uses TRBV9 and TRBJ1-2; D is unresolved. Germline V gives CDR1 SGDLS, CDR2 YYNGEE. This CDR3 contains 15 residues. The V and J ends lost 0 bases and 7 bases respectively, with 16 bases between them. DNA of the CDR3: TGTGCCAGCAGCGTAGCACCCGGAGGCGGCTTTGGCTACACCTTC. This codes for CASSVAPGGGFGYTF.

CDR3 coding DNA: TGTGCCAGCAGCCTCAGGGATCCGAACACTGAAGCTTTCTTT. Protein product: CASSLRDPNTEAFF. The J gene is TRBJ1-1, the V gene TRBV7-8; D is perhaps TRBD1 (5 bases). The CDR3 is 14 residues long. V lost 5 bases and J lost 1, with 11 bases in between. CDR1 and CDR2 (germline): SGHVS, FQNEAQ. The whole variable domain, filled in from reference TRBV7-8 and TRBJ1-1, reads GAGVSQSPRYKVAKRGQDVALRCDPISGHVSLFWYQQALGQGPEFLTYFQNEAQLDKSGLPSDRFFAERPEGSVSTLKIQRTQQEDSAVYLCASSLRDPNTEAFFGQGTRLTVV.

The chain couples TRBV9 to TRBJ2-1, with TRBD2 matching 8 bases. The V segment lost 0 bases and the J segment 1 base; nucleotides outside the gene matches: 6. CDR3 size: 17 residues. The V gene's germline CDR1 is SGDLS and CDR2 YYNGEE. The CDR3 region is CASSVGGSGVSYNEQFF. The CDR3 bases are TGTGCCAGCAGCGTAGGGGGTAGCGGGGTATCCTACAATGAGCAGTTCTTC.

The chain is built from TRBV18 and TRBJ1-1; 10 positions agree with TRBD1. J was trimmed by 0 bases and V by 4 bases; bases with no gene match: 5. The CDR3 runs to 16 residues. Germline V gene data show CDR1 as KGHSH and CDR2 as LQKENI. Here the CDR3 DNA reads TGTGCCAGCTCACTGACAGGGGGCGGTATGAACACTGAAGCTTTCTTT. It codes for CASSLTGGGMNTEAFF.

This clone was found a few times. This rearrangement joins TRBV4-1 to TRBJ2-1, with D possibly TRBD1 on 5 matching bases. Germline V CDR1 and CDR2: MGHRA, YSYEKL. This CDR3 has 15 amino acids. Trimming removed 0 bases from V and 5 bases from J, with 11 bases in between. The CDR3 loop is CASSQDTLGHNEQFF. For the CDR3, the DNA is TGCGCCAGCAGCCAAGATACCTTGGGGCACAATGAGCAGTTCTTC.

This chain links TRBV5-1 with TRBJ1-1; unclear D gene. The CDR3 runs to 14 residues. Germline V gene sequence: CDR1 SGHRS, CDR2 YFSETQ. Trimming pared 2 bases from V and 0 bases from J, leaving 8 bases between. The DNA of the CDR3 is TGCGCCAGCAGCTTATACTCCATGAACACTGAAGCTTTCTTT. Protein sequence: CASSLYSMNTEAFF.

This clone was found once. This chain uses TRBV7-9 with TRBJ2-2; D is uncertain. Germline lookup yields CDR1 SEHNR and CDR2 FQNEAQ (reference sequence). Trimming pared 5 bases from V and 1 base from J, leaving 11 bases between. This CDR3 spans 15 amino acids. CDR3 sequence reads: CASSPLTLNTGELFF. In nucleotides, the CDR3 is TGTGCCAGCAGCCCCTTGACACTGAACACCGGGGAGCTGTTTTTT.

The V gene is TRBV18, the J gene TRBJ1-5; D unclear. Trimming shortened V by 10 bases and J by 4 bases, and 11 bases separated the two germline ends. Germline CDR1 is KGHSH and CDR2 is LQKENI. The CDR3 length is 12 residues. CDR3 sequence reads: CAIYSGNQPQHF. For the CDR3, the DNA is TGTGCCATCTATAGCGGTAATCAGCCCCAGCATTTT.

This clone has only one observation. The chain employs TRBV14 and TRBJ2-1; D may be TRBD2 (6 bases). The CDR3 extends over 17 amino acids. V lost 2 bases to trimming and J lost 3 bases, with 17 bases between them. From germline, CDR1 is SGHDN and CDR2 FVKESK. The CDR3 spells CASSQRQRVADYNEQFF. CDR3 DNA sequence: TGTGCCAGCAGCCAAAGGCAGCGGGTGGCGGACTACAATGAGCAGTTCTTC.

V is TRBV10-3 and J is TRBJ1-1, with TRBD1 as a possible D gene (6 bases). Germline V gives CDR1 ENHRY, CDR2 SYGVKD. V was pared by 6 bases and J by 4 bases, with 24 bases between. This CDR3 region has 17 residues. In DNA form, the CDR3 reads TGTGCCATCAGCCACCCCGGGACAACCTCAGGTAGCACTGAAGCTTTCTTT. This encodes CAISHPGTTSGSTEAFF.

This chain uses TRBV27 with TRBJ1-4, with TRBD1 matching over 8 bases. Germline V gene sequence: CDR1 MNHEY, CDR2 SMNVEV (reference sequence). J gave up 5 bases and V 6 bases, and 2 bases lay outside the gene matches. CDR3 length: 13 amino acids. CDR3 sequence: CASRDRDNEKLFF. DNA for the CDR3: TGTGCCAGCAGGGACAGGGACAATGAAAAACTGTTTTTT.

V usage is TRBV11-2 and J usage is TRBJ2-5; D remains unclear. Between the trimmed V and J ends, which lost 3 bases and 13 bases, there was a span of 18 bases. This CDR3 contains 13 residues. Per germline, CDR1 SGHAT and CDR2 FQNNGV. CDR3 loop: CASSFSTASHLYF. As DNA, the CDR3 is TGTGCCAGCAGCTTCTCCACAGCTTCTCATCTGTACTTC.

The chain employs TRBV7-2 and TRBJ2-3, with 7 bases identical to TRBD1. The ends lost 5 bases at V and 3 bases at J; junction bases unmatched: 17. Looked up from germline, CDR1 is SGHTA and CDR2 is FQGNSA. The CDR3 covers 18 residues. CDR3 sequence (DNA): TGTGCCAGCAGCCCCCGACCCCAGACAGGGTGGACTACAGATACGCAGTATTTT. Protein: CASSPRPQTGWTTDTQYF.

The V and J genes are TRBV19 and TRBJ1-3; 10 nucleotides align to TRBD1. Germline V gene sequence: CDR1 LNHDA, CDR2 SQIVND (reference sequence). The CDR3 covers 15 residues. V was clipped by 3 bases and J by 2 bases; unmatched bases: 1. The CDR3 spells CASSIDRGPGNTIYF. In nucleotides, the CDR3 is TGTGCCAGTAGTATCGACAGGGGGCCTGGAAACACCATATATTTT.

This sequence joins TRBV7-9 and TRBJ2-1, with 10 bases lining up with TRBD2. CDR1 is SEHNR, CDR2 FQNEAQ, per germline (reference sequence). V gave up 6 bases and J gave up 3 bases; unmatched junction bases: 14. The CDR3 has 18 amino acids. CDR3 loop: CASSEIAGGLKFYNEQFF. The CDR3 DNA reads as TGTGCCAGCAGTGAAATAGCGGGAGGCCTCAAATTCTACAATGAGCAGTTCTTC.

V is TRBV5-1 and J is TRBJ2-1; perhaps TRBD2 as D (6 bases). With 1 base removed from V and 5 bases from J, the gap between germline ends came to 7 bases. The V gene's germline CDR1 is SGHRS and CDR2 YFSETQ. The CDR3 covers 13 residues. The CDR3 nucleotides are TGCGCCAGCAGCTTGCCTAGCGACAATGAGCAGTTCTTC. Translated: CASSLPSDNEQFF.

This chain connects TRBV29-1 to TRBJ2-1; D call uncertain. This CDR3 comprises 14 residues. Germline V CDR1 and CDR2: SQVTM, ANQGSEA. V shed 2 bases and J shed 8 bases, with 16 bases lying between them. The CDR3 nucleotides read TGCAGCGTTGAAAGTGAGAGACTCCCGCATGAGCAGTTCTTC. As protein: CSVESERLPHEQFF.

The rearrangement joins TRBV7-9 to TRBJ1-1; tentative D call: TRBD1 (6 bases). Germline V gene lookup returns CDR1 SEHNR and CDR2 FQNEAQ (reference sequence). This CDR3 has 17 residues. The ends were cut back, 3 bases at V and 0 bases at J, with 17 bases in the middle. The CDR3 nucleotides are TGTGCCAGCAGCTTGGGGCCCCAGGGGATAATGAACACTGAAGCTTTCTTT. Translated, it gives CASSLGPQGIMNTEAFF.